These 11 T cell receptor beta chains were sequenced from one sample in a study of blood T cell repertoires in COVID-19. TCRdb's table, derived via immunoSEQ multiplex PCR, lists solely in-frame clones and lacks some. The data contain about 170,000 clones, approximately 79% of them singletons. Sample: peripheral blood. These receptors were collected from a woman in her forties with COVID-19, enrolled during active disease.

V and J are TRBV19 and TRBJ1-2; TRBD1 aligns across 8 bases. V lost 3 bases and J lost 1; bases outside the gene matches: 7. The CDR3 covers 16 residues. Looked up from germline, CDR1 is LNHDA and CDR2 is SQIVND (reference sequence). The CDR3 coding sequence is TGTGCCAGTAGTATCCGACAGGGGCGGATTAACTATGGCTACACCTTC. It yields the protein CASSIRQGRINYGYTF.

The chain has TRBV14 and TRBJ2-1, with 8 bases matching TRBD2. V was pared by 1 base and J by 7 bases, with 12 bases of the junction left unmatched. This CDR3 has 17 amino acids. CDR1 and CDR2 (germline): SGHDN, FVKESK. The CDR3 nucleotides read TGTGCCAGCAGCCAAGCGGTGATTAGCGGGACTGGTAATGAGCAGTTCTTC. This encodes CASSQAVISGTGNEQFF.

The CDR3 DNA reads as TGTGCCAGCACCGAAGGGACAGGGGGTGACGGCTACACCTTC. Translating it yields CASTEGTGGDGYTF. The rearrangement uses TRBV28 and TRBJ1-2; TRBD1 matches at 11 bases. The CDR3 is made up of 14 amino acids. Germline values: CDR1 MDHEN, CDR2 SYDVKM. V shed 7 bases and J 8 bases; nucleotides not matched to a gene: 9.

The chain has TRBV27 and TRBJ1-5; 7 bases fit TRBD1. Germline CDR1 is MNHEY and CDR2 is SMNVEV (reference sequence). The CDR3 totals 15 residues. The V gene end was trimmed by 6 bases and the J gene end by 4 bases; junction bases not matched to a gene: 9. The CDR3 spells CASRVRDSPNQPQHF. The CDR3 DNA sequence: TGTGCCAGCAGGGTCCGGGACAGTCCTAATCAGCCCCAGCATTTT.

The V and J genes are TRBV19 and TRBJ1-1; a weak D match, TRBD1 (5 bases). CDR1 is LNHDA and CDR2 is SQIVND in the germline V gene (reference sequence). Deletions cut 8 bases from V and 12 bases from J, with 19 bases between. CDR3 size: 12 residues. CDR3 loop: CASGQGGGGTFF. The CDR3 region has the DNA TGTGCCAGTGGACAAGGCGGGGGGGGAACTTTCTTT. The variable domain in full, completed from reference TRBV19 and TRBJ1-1, reads DGGITQSPKYLFRKEGQNVTLSCEQNLNHDAMYWYRQDPGQGLRLIYYSQIVNDFQKGDIAEGYSVSREKKESFPLTVTSAQKNPTAFYLCASGQGGGGTFFGQGTRLTVV.

In this sample, this clone turned up a few times. The chain couples TRBV3-1 (or the pseudogene TRBV3-2) to TRBJ2-2, with D possibly matching TRBD1 (5 bases). The V end was cut by 3 bases, the J end by 7 bases, with 9 bases between. The V gene's germline CDR1 is LGHDT and CDR2 YNNKEL (reference sequence). The CDR3 has 13 amino acids. The CDR3 protein is CASSQIRDGELFF. The CDR3 nucleotides read TGTGCCAGCAGCCAGATCAGGGACGGGGAGCTGTTTTTT.

The chain carries TRBV5-1 and TRBJ2-1; D unclear. This CDR3 contains 14 residues. Germline values: CDR1 SGHRS, CDR2 YFSETQ. Trimming stripped 4 bases from V and 2 bases from J, with 10 bases between. CDR3 amino acids: CASSTGGPYNEQFF. In DNA form, the CDR3 reads TGCGCCAGCAGCACCGGCGGCCCCTACAATGAGCAGTTCTTC.

V gene TRBV3-1 (or the pseudogene TRBV3-2) combines with J gene TRBJ2-3; possible D gene TRBD2, 6 bases. V gave up 0 bases and J gave up 3 bases, with 13 bases separating them. CDR1 LGHDT and CDR2 YNNKEL come from the germline V gene (reference sequence). This CDR3 has 16 amino acids. The chain's CDR3 is CASSQDTGGKTDTQYF. For the CDR3, the DNA is TGTGCCAGCAGCCAAGATACCGGGGGAAAAACAGATACGCAGTATTTT.

This rearrangement joins TRBV12-5 to TRBJ2-1; 13 bases are a match to TRBD2. CDR3 length: 16 residues. The V gene end was trimmed by 1 base and the J gene end by 7 bases; junction bases not matched to a gene: 4. Germline V gene sequence: CDR1 LGHNT, CDR2 FRNRAP. CDR3 in amino acids: CASGLGGLAGINEQFF. CDR3 in DNA: TGTGCTAGTGGTTTGGGGGGACTAGCGGGGATTAATGAGCAGTTCTTC.

The chain is built from TRBV9 and TRBJ2-3, with 8 positions matching TRBD2. J lost 0 bases, V lost 3 bases, and 3 bases had no gene match. The CDR3 is made up of 15 amino acids. Per germline, CDR1 SGDLS and CDR2 YYNGEE. CDR3 sequence: CASSAGLESTDTQYF. Written as DNA, the CDR3 is TGTGCCAGCAGCGCGGGACTAGAGAGCACAGATACGCAGTATTTT.

The chain recombines TRBV12-3 or TRBV12-4 with TRBJ1-4; the D is unclear. The CDR3 runs 12 residues. V lost 8 bases and J 7 bases, leaving 11 bases between the germline ends. In nucleotides, the CDR3 is TGTGCCAGCCAGAAGAGGAGTGAAAAACTGTTTTTT. This gives the protein CASQKRSEKLFF.